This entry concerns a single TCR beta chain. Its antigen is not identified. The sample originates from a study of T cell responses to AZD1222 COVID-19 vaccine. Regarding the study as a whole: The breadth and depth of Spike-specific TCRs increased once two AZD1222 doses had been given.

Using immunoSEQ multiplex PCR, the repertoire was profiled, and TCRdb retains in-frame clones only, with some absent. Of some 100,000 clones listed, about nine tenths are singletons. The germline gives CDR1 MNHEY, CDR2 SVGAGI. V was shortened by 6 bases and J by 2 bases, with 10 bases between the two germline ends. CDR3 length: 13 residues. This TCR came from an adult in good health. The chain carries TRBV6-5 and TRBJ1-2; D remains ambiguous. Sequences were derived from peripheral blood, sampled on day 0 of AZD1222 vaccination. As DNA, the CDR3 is TGTGCCAGCAGGATGGACGGAAACTATGGCTACACCTTC. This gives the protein CASRMDGNYGYTF.